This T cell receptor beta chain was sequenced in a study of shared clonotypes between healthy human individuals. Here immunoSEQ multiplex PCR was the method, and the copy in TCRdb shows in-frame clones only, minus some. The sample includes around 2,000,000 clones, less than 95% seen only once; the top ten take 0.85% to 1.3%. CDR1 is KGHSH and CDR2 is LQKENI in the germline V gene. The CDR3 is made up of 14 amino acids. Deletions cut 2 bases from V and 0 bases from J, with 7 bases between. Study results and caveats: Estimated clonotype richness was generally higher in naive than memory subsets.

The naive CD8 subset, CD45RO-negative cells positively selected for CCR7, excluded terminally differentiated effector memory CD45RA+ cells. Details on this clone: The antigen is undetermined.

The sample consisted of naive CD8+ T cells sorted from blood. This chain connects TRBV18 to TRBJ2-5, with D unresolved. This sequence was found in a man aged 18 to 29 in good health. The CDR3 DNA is TGTGCCAGCTCACCATCCGAAGACCAAGAGACCCAGTACTTC. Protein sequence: CASSPSEDQETQYF.